These T cell receptor beta chains were read from a single sample in a study of cytomegalovirus exposure and HLA in healthy donors. This table comes from immunoSEQ multiplex PCR, and its TCRdb copy is limited to in-frame clones, with some not included. The sample includes 100,000 to 150,000 clones, around 83% seen only once; the top ten take over 0.95%. The sample taken for sequencing was PBMCs. These receptors all come from a girl aged 2 to 10 in good health and CMV-seronegative. Both conserved end residues are part of each CDR3. Each record gives: D gene, V gene, clone size, J gene, CDR3 DNA, CDR3 protein. D genes are given only for firm matches. Some rows have no size entry. The others give once, few or many, or a class for an expanded clone.

-	TRBV5-1	-	TRBJ1-4	TGCGCCAGCAGCTTGTTTGGGGGAGGCCAACGAGCTAATGAAAAACTGTTTTTT	CASSLFGGGQRANEKLFF
TRBD1	TRBV11-3	-	TRBJ2-1	TGTGCCAGCAGCTTAGTAGGGACAGGGGCCAATGAGCAGTTCTTC	CASSLVGTGANEQFF
-	TRBV10-3	few	TRBJ2-5	TGTGCCATCAGCGGGAGTGGGATGCCCGTAGACTTC	CAISGSGMPVDF
-	TRBV7-9	-	TRBJ1-2	TGTGCCAGCTCTGACAAGGGGGTCGGGGAAGGCTACACCTTC	CASSDKGVGEGYTF
-	TRBV5-1	-	TRBJ2-7	TGCGCCAGCAGTACTAATACGGGACATCTCTACGAGCAGTACTTC	CASSTNTGHLYEQYF
TRBD2	TRBV6-4	-	TRBJ2-1	TGTGCCAGCAGTGACTCCACTAGCGGGGGGATTTATGAGCAGTTCTTC	CASSDSTSGGIYEQFF
-	TRBV19	-	TRBJ1-3	TGTGCCAGTAGTATAGGGGGCGGCCGCTCTGGAAACACCATATATTTT	CASSIGGGRSGNTIYF
-	TRBV19	once	TRBJ2-7	TGTGCCAGTAGCATTGGACAGAGCTCCTACGAGCAGTACTTC	CASSIGQSSYEQYF
-	TRBV4-3	-	TRBJ2-1	TGCGCCAGCAGCCATTTAGCGGAAAGCTCCTACAATGAGCAGTTCTTC	CASSHLAESSYNEQFF
TRBD1	TRBV23-1	-	TRBJ2-7	TGCGCCAGCAGTCAATCCCCCGGGACAGGGTGCCCTTCGCCCTACGAGCAGTACTTC	CASSQSPGTGCPSPYEQYF
TRBD2	TRBV7-2	few	TRBJ2-5	TGTGCCAGCAGCTTATACGGGAGGGGAGAGACCCAGTACTTC	CASSLYGRGETQYF
-	TRBV1	-	TRBJ2-4	TGCACCAGCAGACTAGCGGCCAAAAACATTCAGTACTTC	CTSRLAAKNIQYF
-	TRBV19	-	TRBJ1-3	TGTGCCAGTAGTATAGTAGGGGACTCTGGAAACACCATATATTTT	CASSIVGDSGNTIYF
TRBD1	TRBV28	-	TRBJ1-3	TGTGCCAGCAGTTTATCCGGGACAGTCTACTCTGGAAACACCATATATTTT	CASSLSGTVYSGNTIYF
-	TRBV13	once	TRBJ2-7	TGTGCCAGCAGCAGCTCCCCGTTCTACGAGCAGTACTTC	CASSSSPFYEQYF
TRBD1	TRBV5-1	-	TRBJ1-1	TGCGCCAGCAGCTTGTCGACAGGGATTGGGAACACTGAAGCTTTCTTT	CASSLSTGIGNTEAFF
TRBD1	TRBV5-4	-	TRBJ1-4	TGTGCCAGCAGCTTGAAAGACAGGGGACGTGAAAAACTGTTTTTT	CASSLKDRGREKLFF
-	TRBV4-1	-	TRBJ1-5	TGCGCCAGCAGCCAAGATCTCAGGGCCACTCCATCTAATCAGCCCCAGCATTTT	CASSQDLRATPSNQPQHF
TRBD1	TRBV4-1	-	TRBJ1-1	TGCGCCAGCAGCCCGGAAGGGGACAGGGGGCTTCCCGGGGCTTTCTTT	CASSPEGDRGLPGAFF
-	TRBV4-2	-	TRBJ2-3	TGTGCCAGCAGCCAAGCCCGGAGCACAGATACGCAGTATTTT	CASSQARSTDTQYF
TRBD1	TRBV10-1	-	TRBJ2-3	TGCGCCAGCAGTGACACAGGGGCCCCCACAGATACGCAGTATTTT	CASSDTGAPTDTQYF
TRBD1	TRBV27	-	TRBJ2-1	TGTGCCACAGGACAGGGGACGAACTACTACAATGAGCAGTTCTTC	CATGQGTNYYNEQFF
TRBD1	TRBV7-7	-	TRBJ2-7	TGTGCCAGCAGCTTAGGAGGGGGCAAAGGGTACGAGCAGTACTTC	CASSLGGGKGYEQYF
TRBD2	TRBV27	-	TRBJ2-3	TGTGCCAGCAGTTTAGGAGTAGCGGGATCCATTCAGGATACGCAGTATTTT	CASSLGVAGSIQDTQYF
TRBD2	TRBV7-9	-	TRBJ2-5	TGTGCCAGCAGCTTCTGGACTAGCGGCCAAGAGACCCAGTACTTC	CASSFWTSGQETQYF
-	TRBV6-4	-	TRBJ2-3	TGTGCCAGCAGTGAGCGTAGCGAAACAGATACGCAGTATTTT	CASSERSETDTQYF
TRBD1	TRBV28	-	TRBJ1-1	TGTGCCAGCAGGAGGGGGCAGGGCACTGAAGCTTTCTTT	CASRRGQGTEAFF
-	TRBV5-1	-	TRBJ1-4	TGCGCCAGCAGCCAGGACAGACCTAATGAAAAACTGTTTTTT	CASSQDRPNEKLFF
-	TRBV25-1	-	TRBJ1-4	TGTGCCAGCAGTGATGTGGGCTGGGCGCGAAATGAAAAACTGTTTTTT	CASSDVGWARNEKLFF
TRBD1	TRBV9	-	TRBJ2-7	TGTGCCAGCAGCGTAGAGGGACAGGGGCGGGACGAGCAGTACTTC	CASSVEGQGRDEQYF
-	TRBV5-6	few	TRBJ1-1	TGTGCCAGCAGCTTGGCCGGTCGGAACACTGAAGCTTTCTTT	CASSLAGRNTEAFF
TRBD1	TRBV6-6	-	TRBJ1-4	TGTGCCAGCAGTTCGACAGGGGGCCGGGAAAAACTGTTTTTT	CASSSTGGREKLFF
TRBD1	TRBV9	-	TRBJ1-6	TGTGCCAGCAGCGCTCGGGACAGGGCACGCTCACCCCTCCACTTT	CASSARDRARSPLHF
-	TRBV27	once	TRBJ2-7	TGTGCCAGCAGTTTAGAAAGGAGCCCCTACGAGCAGTACTTC	CASSLERSPYEQYF
-	TRBV25-1	-	TRBJ1-5	TGTGCCAGCAGTGAAAGTCAGGGTACCAATCAGCCCCAGCATTTT	CASSESQGTNQPQHF
-	TRBV4-1	few	TRBJ2-7	TGCGCCAGCAGCCAAGAGCTGGCAGGTTTCTACGAGCAGTACTTC	CASSQELAGFYEQYF
TRBD2	TRBV6-4	-	TRBJ2-7	TGTGCCAGCAGTGAACTAGCGGGGGAACCCTACGAGCAGTACTTC	CASSELAGEPYEQYF
-	TRBV27	-	TRBJ1-5	TGTGCCAGCAGTTTATCAGGGCAGGGGTCCTATCAGCCCCAGCATTTT	CASSLSGQGSYQPQHF
-	TRBV6-5	once	TRBJ2-3	TGTGCCAGCCGCCCGGGACTGAGTGGGGATACGCAGTATTTT	CASRPGLSGDTQYF
-	TRBV6-1	-	TRBJ2-7	TGTGCCAGCAGTACTTTAACAGGATACGAGCAGTACTTC	CASSTLTGYEQYF
TRBD2	TRBV28	-	TRBJ2-3	TGTGCCAGCAGCCCCGGGACTAGCGGTACAGATACGCAGTATTTT	CASSPGTSGTDTQYF
-	TRBV30	-	TRBJ2-2	TGTGCCTGGAGTGTAGACAGGTGGGACACCGGGGAGCTGTTTTTT	CAWSVDRWDTGELFF
TRBD1	TRBV28	-	TRBJ1-4	TGTGCCAGCAGTCCAGCCGACAGGGGTAATGAAAAACTGTTTTTT	CASSPADRGNEKLFF
-	TRBV16	-	TRBJ1-1	TGTGCCAGCAGCCAATCCGGGACAACCTACTTGAACACTGAAGCTTTCTTT	CASSQSGTTYLNTEAFF
-	TRBV5-1	-	TRBJ2-1	TGCGCCAGCAGCTTGGGACCCGAATCCCTAGATGAGCAGTTCTTC	CASSLGPESLDEQFF
TRBD2	TRBV7-6	-	TRBJ2-1	TGTGCCAGCAGCTTAATACTAGCGGGAGTCAGTGAGCAGTTCTTC	CASSLILAGVSEQFF
TRBD1	TRBV19	-	TRBJ2-1	TGTGCCAGTAGGCGGGACAGGGGTCTCTGGAATGAGCAGTTCTTC	CASRRDRGLWNEQFF
TRBD2	TRBV15	-	TRBJ2-1	TGTGCCACCAGCTCCGCGGGAGGAAAGGGGTTCTTC	CATSSAGGKGFF
TRBD2	TRBV29-1	-	TRBJ2-1	TGCAGCGTTCGAGGACTAGCGGGTATGAATGAGCAGTTCTTC	CSVRGLAGMNEQFF
-	TRBV6-4	few	TRBJ2-6	TGTGCCAGCAGTGACTCGAGTTGGTCATTAGGGGTCTCTGGGGCCAACGTCCTGACTTTC	CASSDSSWSLGVSGANVLTF
-	TRBV5-6	-	TRBJ2-3	TGTGCCAGCAGCATGGGGCTAGTCACAGATACGCAGTATTTT	CASSMGLVTDTQYF
TRBD1	TRBV28	-	TRBJ2-7	TGTGCCAGCAGTTCGTACTACGCCATAATCCGGGACAGGGTCTACGAGCAGTACTTC	CASSSYYAIIRDRVYEQYF
-	TRBV7-8	-	TRBJ2-2	TGTGCCAGCAGCCAGGAGGGCGGGGAGCTGTTTTTT	CASSQEGGELFF
TRBD1	TRBV29-1	-	TRBJ1-1	TGCAGCGGTAGACAGGGCCTGTACACTGAAGCTTTCTTT	CSGRQGLYTEAFF
TRBD1	TRBV18	once	TRBJ2-5	TGTGCCAGCTCACCTAAGGCAGGGGGCGCAGGGGAGACCCAGTACTTC	CASSPKAGGAGETQYF